This T cell receptor beta chain stems from a study of T cells after somatic rescue of genetic block. The repertoire was sequenced with immunoSEQ multiplex PCR; TCRdb's copy has only in-frame clones and lacks some. The data show more than 13,000 clones, with 70% seen just once and 25% to 35% held by the top ten. Deletions cut 5 bases from V and 2 bases from J, with 20 bases between. The germline V gene encodes CDR1 SNHLY and CDR2 FYNNEI. This CDR3 comprises 17 residues. The TCR comes from a man between 18 and 29 years old. The sequenced sample was peripheral blood mononuclear cells (PBMCs). This chain joins TRBV2 and TRBJ2-3, with unresolved D. This chain's CDR3 is CASSTIFPVPSTDTQYF. CDR3 coding DNA: TGTGCCAGCAGTACCATTTTTCCGGTCCCATCCACAGATACGCAGTATTTT.